These T cell receptor beta chains were read from a single sample in a study of cytomegalovirus exposure and HLA in healthy donors. Sequencing used immunoSEQ multiplex PCR; TCRdb keeps in-frame clones, though not all of them. The data hold fewer than 200,000 clones, with around nine tenths observed a single time. Sequenced input: PBMCs. The receptor set was obtained from a woman aged 25 to 45 in good health and CMV-seronegative. The CDR3 runs from the conserved cysteine through the conserved F or W.

v_call cdr3_aa
TRBV7-9 CASSPKQGRRDGYTF
TRBV7-9 CASSSRTGNQPQHF
TRBV2 CASRVTLGADTQYF
TRBV27 CASSSSSTESGNTIYF
TRBV7-9 CASSLVAGVREQYF
TRBV7-2 CASSMSSYNEQFF
TRBV5-1 CASRGTGDTEAFF
TRBV6-6 CASRNKGDFGEKLFF
TRBV30 CAWSPRGLNQPQHF
TRBV4-3 CASSSRGTYNEQFF
TRBV5-6 CASSLGAGASYEQYF
TRBV5-1 CASSLEGGTGSTGELFF
TRBV7-3 CASSLAQGSGYTF
TRBV5-1 CASSLDGQINQPQHF
TRBV27 CASSRGVGRTTNEKLFF
TRBV6-5 CASNNLGGAEGYTF
TRBV19 CASSIGLVNNEQFF
TRBV6-5 CASSTPGGSYTF
TRBV18 CASSRGTGNYEQYF
TRBV19 CASSIDRYYGYTF
TRBV5-1 CASSPAYEQYF
TRBV5-1 CASSSSGTNEKLFF
TRBV19 CASSTRQLFRAKNIQYF
TRBV5-1 CASSLGGGRYTEAFF
TRBV7-9 CASSHHGGDNEQFF
TRBV7-9 CASSLPPGYGYTF
TRBV4-2 CASSPRGLAGGADTQYF
TRBV27 CASSLVRGGSHAEAFF
TRBV25-1 CASRRQGAVPYYTF